The 29 T cell receptor beta chains below all came from one sample that was sequenced in a study of response to subunit inactivated influenza vaccine. TCRdb independently ran MiXCR on the RT-PCR reads; one entry per CDR3 protein. The table lists some 480,000 distinct CDR3 sequences, 9.5% to 12% of them singletons. The sequenced sample was PBMCs from blood, obtained roughly 45 days after vaccination. Receptor source: a man aged 50 to 60 who received an inactivated influenza vaccine.

The chain is built from TRBV7-2 and TRBJ2-7; perhaps TRBD2 as D (6 bases). V was pared by 1 base and J by 4 bases, with 20 bases between. Germline V gene data show CDR1 as SGHTA and CDR2 as FQGNSA. The CDR3 has 17 residues. The CDR3: CASSLGGGATRAYEQYF. The CDR3, as DNA: TGTGCCAGCAGCTTAGGAGGCGGGGCTACCCGTGCTTACGAGCAGTACTTC.

The sample holds many counts of this clonotype. The chain joins TRBV12-3 or TRBV12-4 to TRBJ2-2, with D hard to call. V gave up 5 bases and J gave up 4 bases, with 5 bases separating them. CDR3 length: 12 amino acids. CDR3: CASSASTGELFF. The CDR3 bases are TGTGCCAGCAGTGCCTCCACCGGGGAGCTGTTTTTT.

This clonotype was observed at least ten times. This chain links TRBV6-5 with TRBJ1-2; D is unclear. In germline, CDR1 is MNHEY, CDR2 SVGAGI. The CDR3 totals 14 residues. V lost 2 bases and J 2 bases, leaving 9 bases between the germline ends. The CDR3 here is CASSYLSENYGYTF. The CDR3 DNA sequence: TGTGCCAGCAGTTACCTCTCCGAAAACTATGGCTACACCTTC.

The rearrangement uses TRBV24-1 and TRBJ2-1; TRBD2 matches 10 bases. J lost 4 bases, V lost 4 bases, and 6 bases had no gene match. The germline V gene encodes CDR1 KGHDR and CDR2 SFDVKD. This CDR3 comprises 16 residues. CDR3 in DNA: TGTGCCACCAGTGACCCCCTAGCGGGAGCTTACAATGAGCAGTTCTTC. Translated: CATSDPLAGAYNEQFF.

The chain combines TRBV11-2 with TRBJ2-7; 7 bases fit TRBD1. Per the germline V gene, CDR1 is SGHAT and CDR2 is FQNNGV. V was pared by 5 bases and J by 0 bases, with 4 bases of the junction left unmatched. The CDR3 sequence is 14 residues long. CDR3 DNA: TGTGCCAGCAGCCCGGGACAGTACTCCTACGAGCAGTACTTC. The encoded protein is CASSPGQYSYEQYF.

In this sample, this clonotype turned up a few times. V and J are TRBV4-3 and TRBJ2-1; D not resolved. The CDR3 totals 17 residues. The V and J ends lost 0 bases and 2 bases respectively, with 14 bases between them. In germline, CDR1 is LGHNA, CDR2 YSLEER. DNA for the CDR3: TGCGCCAGCAGCCAAGACGGAAGGCCCCATCCCTACAATGAGCAGTTCTTC. Translation gives CASSQDGRPHPYNEQFF.

This chain connects TRBV4-1 to TRBJ2-7; either TRBD1 or TRBD2 may fit D (5 bases each). CDR3 size: 15 residues. V lost 0 bases, J lost 1 base, and 10 bases lay in between. CDR1 and CDR2 from the germline V gene are MGHRA and YSYEKL. The CDR3 region is CASSQEGVGSYEQYF. The CDR3, as DNA: TGCGCCAGCAGCCAAGAGGGGGTAGGGTCCTACGAGCAGTACTTC.

The CDR3 sequence is CASSPPGHLQETQYF. The DNA for the CDR3 is TGTGCCAGCTCACCTCCGGGACACCTCCAAGAGACCCAGTACTTC. The chain recombines TRBV18 with TRBJ2-5; D might be TRBD1 (6 bases). CDR1 KGHSH and CDR2 LQKENI come from the germline V gene. This CDR3 is 15 amino acids long. Trimming removed 3 bases from V and 1 base from J, with 12 bases in between.

J is TRBJ2-7 and V is TRBV7-2; maybe TRBD2 (6 bases). Between the trimmed V and J ends, which lost 0 bases and 3 bases, there was a span of 12 bases. The CDR3 contains 15 residues. From germline, CDR1 is SGHTA and CDR2 FQGNSA. CDR3 residues: CASSLAWRDDYEQYF. The CDR3 nucleotides read TGTGCCAGCAGCTTAGCGTGGCGGGACGACTACGAGCAGTACTTC. Drawing the rest from reference TRBV7-2 and TRBJ2-7, the complete variable domain is GAGVSQSPSNKVTEKGKDVELRCDPISGHTALYWYRQSLGQGLEFLIYFQGNSAPDKSGLPSDRFSAERTGGSVSTLTIQRTQQEDSAVYLCASSLAWRDDYEQYFGPGTRLTVT.

The rearrangement joins TRBV7-2 to TRBJ1-2; the D is unclear. This CDR3 has 14 amino acids. Between the trimmed V and J ends, which lost 5 bases and 5 bases, there was a span of 15 bases. CDR1 is SGHTA, CDR2 FQGNSA, per germline. The CDR3 spells CASSHTARFYGYTF. The DNA of the CDR3 is TGTGCCAGCAGCCATACGGCCCGGTTTTATGGCTACACCTTC.

This chain uses TRBV27 with TRBJ2-5; 7 bases align to TRBD2. The ends lost 1 base at V and 0 bases at J; junction bases unmatched: 11. This CDR3 spans 18 amino acids. CDR1 and CDR2 (germline): MNHEY, SMNVEV (reference sequence). This CDR3 reads CASSLWGGSRRHQETQYF. The DNA of the CDR3 is TGTGCCAGCAGTTTATGGGGGGGGAGCAGGCGACACCAAGAGACCCAGTACTTC.

This clonotype has ten or more counts. V gene TRBV5-1 combines with J gene TRBJ1-2; possibly TRBD1 for D (6 bases). CDR1 SGHRS and CDR2 YFSETQ come from the germline V gene. V was pared by 2 bases and J by 4 bases, with 9 bases between. This CDR3 has 13 amino acids. The CDR3 DNA reads TGCGCCAGCAGCTTCGACAGGTCCTATGGCTACACCTTC. Its translation is CASSFDRSYGYTF.

This chain uses TRBV7-6 with TRBJ2-7; TRBD1 aligns across 7 bases. The trim removed 5 bases at V and 5 bases at J, leaving 3 bases unmatched. The V gene's germline CDR1 is SGHVS and CDR2 FNYEAQ. CDR3 length: 12 residues. In nucleotides, the CDR3 is TGTGCCAGCAGCATTACAGGGGACGAGCAGTACTTC. Translation: CASSITGDEQYF.

This clonotype has just a few counts. V gene TRBV20-1 combines with J gene TRBJ2-3; 11 bases match TRBD2. Per the germline V gene, CDR1 is DFQATT and CDR2 is SNEGSKA (reference sequence). This CDR3 has 17 amino acids. With 1 base clipped from V and 6 bases from J, the junction kept 12 bases outside the gene matches. The DNA of the CDR3 is TGCAGTGCTAGAGCCCCAAGAACTAGCGGGAGACCGGATACGCAGTATTTT. The encoded protein is CSARAPRTSGRPDTQYF.

The sample holds a few counts of this clonotype. CDR3 protein: CASSPGATSGGETQYF. The CDR3 DNA reads TGCGCCAGCAGCCCGGGGGCGACTAGCGGGGGAGAGACCCAGTACTTC. The rearrangement links TRBV4-1 to TRBJ2-5; 12 bases align to TRBD2. CDR1 and CDR2 (germline): MGHRA, YSYEKL. The CDR3 runs to 16 residues. V was pared by 4 bases and J by 4 bases, with 7 bases of the junction left unmatched.

This clonotype appeared many times. The rearrangement joins TRBV18 to TRBJ2-7; D not certain. CDR3 length equals 14 residues. V was clipped by 3 bases and J by 1 base, with 10 bases between them. CDR1 KGHSH and CDR2 LQKENI come from the germline V gene. The CDR3 loop is CASSPGPGSYEQYF. DNA for the CDR3: TGTGCCAGCTCACCGGGCCCAGGATCCTACGAGCAGTACTTC.

This clonotype was observed a handful of times. The chain combines TRBV4-2 with TRBJ2-5, with D maybe TRBD1 (6 bases). The CDR3 contains 14 residues. Germline V gene data show CDR1 as LGHNA and CDR2 as YNFKEQ. Trimming removed 4 bases from V and 4 bases from J, with 13 bases in between. CDR3 amino acids: CASSPSVRGETQYF. Here the CDR3 DNA reads TGTGCCAGCAGCCCGAGTGTCAGGGGAGAGACCCAGTACTTC.

This chain uses TRBV4-3 with TRBJ2-5; TRBD1 agrees at 8 bases. V shed 0 bases, J shed 4 bases, and the junction held 7 bases outside the gene matches. This CDR3 has 16 residues. Germline V gene data show CDR1 as LGHNA and CDR2 as YSLEER. The DNA for the CDR3 is TGCGCCAGCAGCCAAGAGTACAGGGGGAAGGGAGAGACCCAGTACTTC. This codes for CASSQEYRGKGETQYF.

Only a few counts were recorded for this clonotype. This chain joins TRBV7-9 and TRBJ1-2; 8 bases match TRBD1. There are 15 residues in the CDR3. Germline CDR1 and CDR2: SEHNR and FQNEAQ (reference sequence). V trimming: 5 bases; J trimming: 1 base; junction bases outside the gene matches: 6. The CDR3 spells CASSHGTGRNYGYTF. CDR3 sequence (DNA): TGTGCCAGCAGCCACGGGACAGGTCGTAACTATGGCTACACCTTC.

This clonotype came up a few times. CDR3 coding DNA: TGTGCCAGCAGCTTGGGTTCAGCTGGAGATACGCAGTATTTT. Its protein is CASSLGSAGDTQYF. The V call is TRBV7-8, the J call TRBJ2-3; D not resolved. Germline V gene sequence: CDR1 SGHVS, CDR2 FQNEAQ. The CDR3 totals 14 residues. Deletions cut 3 bases from V and 5 bases from J, with 12 bases between.

The count of this clonotype is one. CDR3 nucleotides: TGTGCCAGCAGTACCGGAGCGGGAGGGGCAGATACGCAGTATTTT. It is translated as CASSTGAGGADTQYF. The rearrangement joins TRBV28 to TRBJ2-3, with 10 bases that match TRBD2. CDR1 is MDHEN, CDR2 SYDVKM, per germline. V shed 5 bases and J 4 bases; nucleotides not matched to a gene: 6. The CDR3 runs to 15 residues.

The chain uses TRBV20-1 and TRBJ2-1; 9 bases fit TRBD1. Trimming removed 0 bases from V and 4 bases from J; junction bases left unmatched: 7. Germline assignment: CDR1 DFQATT and CDR2 SNEGSKA (reference sequence). The CDR3 has 16 residues. The CDR3, as DNA: TGCAGTGCTAGAGATGCAGGACAGGGGAGTTACAATGAGCAGTTCTTC. Residues: CSARDAGQGSYNEQFF.

This sequence joins TRBV7-3 and TRBJ2-1; 11 bases match TRBD2. Trimming took 5 bases from V and 2 from J; bases not matched to a gene: 2. The CDR3 contains 15 residues. The germline V gene encodes CDR1 SGHTA and CDR2 FQGTGA. DNA for the CDR3: TGTGCCAGCAGCACGACTAGCGGGACCTACAATGAGCAGTTCTTC. The encoded protein is CASSTTSGTYNEQFF.

This clonotype showed up many times. The rearrangement joins TRBV27 to TRBJ1-4; no clear D. The CDR3 runs to 13 residues. V was pared by 9 bases and J by 8 bases, with 16 bases between. Germline V gene data show CDR1 as MNHEY and CDR2 as SMNVEV (reference sequence). The CDR3 coding sequence is TGTGCCAGTAGTATTTCGGTGCACGAAAAACTGTTTTTT. Protein product: CASSISVHEKLFF. The variable domain in full, with the rest retrieved from reference TRBV27 and TRBJ1-4, is EAQVTQNPRYLITVTGKKLTVTCSQNMNHEYMSWYRQDPGLGLRQIYYSMNVEVTDKGDVPEGYKVSRKEKRNFPLILESPSPNQTSLYFCASSISVHEKLFFGSGTQLSVL.

CDR3 sequence: CATSDTGYSTDTQYF. CDR3 nucleotide sequence: TGTGCCACCAGTGATACGGGATACAGCACAGATACGCAGTATTTT. V and J are TRBV24-1 and TRBJ2-3; TRBD2 is a possible D gene (5 bases). The CDR3 is 15 amino acids. Germline CDR1 KGHDR, CDR2 SFDVKD. Trimming removed 3 bases at V and 0 bases at J, with 9 bases between.

The rearrangement links TRBV27 to TRBJ1-6, with D possibly being TRBD1 (6 bases). There are 15 residues in the CDR3. V was trimmed by 5 bases and J by 8 bases, leaving 16 bases between them. The germline gives CDR1 MNHEY, CDR2 SMNVEV (reference sequence). The chain's CDR3 is CASSGWRGEDSPLHF. The CDR3 nucleotides are TGTGCCAGCAGTGGGTGGAGGGGGGAGGATTCACCCCTCCACTTT.

The table lists this clonotype with many counts. The chain has TRBV12-3 or TRBV12-4 and TRBJ1-4; a weak D match, TRBD1 (6 bases). CDR3 length: 16 amino acids. Trimming removed 6 bases from V and 0 bases from J, with 14 bases in between. The CDR3 sequence is CASREGSGATNEKLFF. In DNA, the CDR3 is TGTGCCAGCAGGGAGGGATCAGGGGCAACTAATGAAAAACTGTTTTTT.

Many counts were recorded for this clonotype. The chain combines TRBV5-1 with TRBJ2-3; 8 positions match TRBD1. The CDR3 sequence is 15 residues long. V was pared by 4 bases and J by 2 bases, with 6 bases of the junction left unmatched. The V gene's germline CDR1 is SGHRS and CDR2 YFSETQ. The CDR3 here is CASSQDRASTDTQYF. The DNA for the CDR3 is TGCGCCAGCAGCCAGGACAGGGCCTCCACAGATACGCAGTATTTT.

This clonotype has more than one count but fewer than ten. The V gene is TRBV20-1, the J gene TRBJ2-1; 15 bases fit TRBD2. The V segment lost 0 bases and the J segment 2 bases; nucleotides outside the gene matches: 11. The CDR3 length is 20 residues. Germline-derived CDR1 and CDR2 are DFQATT and SNEGSKA (reference sequence). The CDR3 nucleotides are TGCAGTGCTAGAGATCTTCGGACTAGCGGGAGGGCTAGTCCCTACAATGAGCAGTTCTTC. This gives the protein CSARDLRTSGRASPYNEQFF.